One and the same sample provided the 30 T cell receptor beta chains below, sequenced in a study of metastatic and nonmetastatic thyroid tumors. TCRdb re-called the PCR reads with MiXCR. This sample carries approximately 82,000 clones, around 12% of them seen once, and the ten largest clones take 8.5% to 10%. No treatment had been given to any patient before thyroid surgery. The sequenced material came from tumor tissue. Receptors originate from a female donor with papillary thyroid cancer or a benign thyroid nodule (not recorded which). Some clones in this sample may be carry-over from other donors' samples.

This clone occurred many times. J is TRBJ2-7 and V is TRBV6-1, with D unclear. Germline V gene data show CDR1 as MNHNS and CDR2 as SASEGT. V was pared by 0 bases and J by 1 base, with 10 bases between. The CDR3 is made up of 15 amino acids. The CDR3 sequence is CASSEALVHSYEQYF. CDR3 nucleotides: TGTGCCAGCAGTGAAGCGCTTGTACATTCCTACGAGCAGTACTTC.

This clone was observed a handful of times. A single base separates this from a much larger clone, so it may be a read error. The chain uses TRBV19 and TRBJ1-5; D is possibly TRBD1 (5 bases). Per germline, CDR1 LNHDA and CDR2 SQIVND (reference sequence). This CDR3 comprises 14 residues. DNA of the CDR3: TGTGCCAGTGGGGGGGGGTATGGCAATCGGCCCCAGCATTTT. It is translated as CASGGGYGNRPQHF. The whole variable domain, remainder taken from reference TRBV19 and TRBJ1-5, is DGGITQSPKYLFRKEGQNVTLSCEQNLNHDAMYWYRQDPGQGLRLIYYSQIVNDFQKGDIAEGYSVSREKKESFPLTVTSAQKNPTAFYLCASGGGYGNRPQHFGDGTRLSIL.

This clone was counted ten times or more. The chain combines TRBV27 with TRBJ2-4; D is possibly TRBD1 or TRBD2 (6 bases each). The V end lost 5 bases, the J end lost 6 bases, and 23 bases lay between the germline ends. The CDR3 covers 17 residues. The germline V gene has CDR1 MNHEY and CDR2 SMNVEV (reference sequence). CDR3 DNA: TGTGCCAGCAGTCTCCTGGGCGCCCCGGGGGCGGTAAACATTCAGTACTTC. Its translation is CASSLLGAPGAVNIQYF.

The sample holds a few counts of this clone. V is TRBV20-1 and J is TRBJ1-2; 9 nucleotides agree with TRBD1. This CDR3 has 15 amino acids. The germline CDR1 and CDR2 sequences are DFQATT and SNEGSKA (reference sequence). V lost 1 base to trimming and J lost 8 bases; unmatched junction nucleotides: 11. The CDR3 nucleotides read TGCAGTGCTAGAGTACTAATAACAGGGGGCAAGGGCTACACCTTC. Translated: CSARVLITGGKGYTF.

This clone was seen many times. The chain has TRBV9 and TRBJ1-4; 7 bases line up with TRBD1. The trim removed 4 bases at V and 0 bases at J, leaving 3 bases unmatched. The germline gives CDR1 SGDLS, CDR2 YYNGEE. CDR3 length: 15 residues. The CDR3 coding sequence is TGTGCCAGCAGCTCTGGACAGGCAACTAATGAAAAACTGTTTTTT. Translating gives CASSSGQATNEKLFF.

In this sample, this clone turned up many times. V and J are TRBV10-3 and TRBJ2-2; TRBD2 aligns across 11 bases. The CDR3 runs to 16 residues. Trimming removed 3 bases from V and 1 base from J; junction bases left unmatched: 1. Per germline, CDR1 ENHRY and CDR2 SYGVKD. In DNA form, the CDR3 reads TGTGCCATCAGTGATGGGACTAGCGGGAACACCGGGGAGCTGTTTTTT. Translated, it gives CAISDGTSGNTGELFF.

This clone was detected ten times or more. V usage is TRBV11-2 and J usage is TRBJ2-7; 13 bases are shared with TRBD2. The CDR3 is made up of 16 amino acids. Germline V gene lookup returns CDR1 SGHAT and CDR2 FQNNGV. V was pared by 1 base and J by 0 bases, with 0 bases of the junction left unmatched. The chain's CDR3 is CASSLGLAGGSYEQYF. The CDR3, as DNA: TGTGCCAGCAGCTTAGGACTAGCGGGAGGCTCCTACGAGCAGTACTTC.

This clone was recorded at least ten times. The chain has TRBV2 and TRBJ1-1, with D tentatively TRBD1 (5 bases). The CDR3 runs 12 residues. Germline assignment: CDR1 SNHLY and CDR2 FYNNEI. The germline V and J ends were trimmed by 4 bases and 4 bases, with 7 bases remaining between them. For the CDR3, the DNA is TGTGCCAGCAGTGTGAGGGGCACTGAAGCTTTCTTT. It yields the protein CASSVRGTEAFF.

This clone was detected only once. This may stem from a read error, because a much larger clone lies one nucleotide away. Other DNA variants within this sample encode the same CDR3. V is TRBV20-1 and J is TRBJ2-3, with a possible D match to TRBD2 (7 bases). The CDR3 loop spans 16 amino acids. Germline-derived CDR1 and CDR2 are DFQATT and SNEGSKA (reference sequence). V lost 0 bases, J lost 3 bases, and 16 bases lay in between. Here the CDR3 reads CSARDASGRGTDTQYF. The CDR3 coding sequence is TGCAGTGCTAGAGATGCTAGCGGCAGGGGAACAGATACGCAGTATTTT.

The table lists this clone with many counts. CDR3 amino acids: CAWSPELANYGYTF. In nucleotides, the CDR3 is TGTGCCTGGAGTCCGGAGTTGGCTAACTATGGCTACACCTTC. The rearrangement joins TRBV30 to TRBJ1-2; D is unclear. The germline V and J ends were trimmed by 2 bases and 0 bases, with 10 bases remaining between them. Germline V gives CDR1 GTSNPN, CDR2 SVGIG (reference sequence). The CDR3 extends over 14 amino acids.

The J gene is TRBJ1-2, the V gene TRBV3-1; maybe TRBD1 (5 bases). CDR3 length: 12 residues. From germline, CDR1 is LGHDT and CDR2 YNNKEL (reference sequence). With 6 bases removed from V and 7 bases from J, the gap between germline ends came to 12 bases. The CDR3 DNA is TGTGCCAGCAGACCGGGGGAGGCTGGCTACACCTTC. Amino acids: CASRPGEAGYTF.

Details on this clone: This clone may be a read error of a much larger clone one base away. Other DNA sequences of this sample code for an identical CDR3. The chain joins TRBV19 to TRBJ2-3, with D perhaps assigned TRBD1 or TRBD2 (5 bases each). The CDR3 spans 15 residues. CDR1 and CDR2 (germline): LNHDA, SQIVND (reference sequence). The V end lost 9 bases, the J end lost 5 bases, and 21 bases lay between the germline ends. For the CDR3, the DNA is TGTGCCAGCAGCCGGGGCCTAACATTTGGAGATACGCAGTATTTT. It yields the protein CASSRGLTFGDTQYF.

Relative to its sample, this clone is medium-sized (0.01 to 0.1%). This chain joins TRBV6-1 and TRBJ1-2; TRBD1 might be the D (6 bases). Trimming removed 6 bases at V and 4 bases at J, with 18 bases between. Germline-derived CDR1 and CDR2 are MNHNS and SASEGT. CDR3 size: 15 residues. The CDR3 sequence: CASRIQGFGAYGYTF. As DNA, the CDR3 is TGTGCCAGCAGGATACAGGGTTTCGGGGCCTATGGCTACACCTTC.

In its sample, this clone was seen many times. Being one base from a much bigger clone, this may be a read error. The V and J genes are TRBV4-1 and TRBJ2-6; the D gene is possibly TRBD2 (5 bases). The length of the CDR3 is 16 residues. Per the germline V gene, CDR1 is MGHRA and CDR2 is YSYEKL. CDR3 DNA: TGCGCCGGCAGCCTCTCCCGGGGCTCTGGGGCCAACGTCCTGACTTTC. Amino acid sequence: CAGSLSRGSGANVLTF.

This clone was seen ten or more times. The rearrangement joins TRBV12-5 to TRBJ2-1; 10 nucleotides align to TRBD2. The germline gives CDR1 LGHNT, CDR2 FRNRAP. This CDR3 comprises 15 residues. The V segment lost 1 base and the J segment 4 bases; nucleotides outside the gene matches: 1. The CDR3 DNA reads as TGTGCTAGTGGTTTGGGGACTAGCGGTTACAATGAGCAGTTCTTC. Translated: CASGLGTSGYNEQFF.

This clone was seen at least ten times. CDR3 DNA: TGTGCCAGCAGCTTAGGGCAGGGCCACACCGGGGAGCTGTTTTTT. Amino acids: CASSLGQGHTGELFF. V gene TRBV7-3 combines with J gene TRBJ2-2; D perhaps matches TRBD1 (5 bases). V gave up 2 bases and J gave up 3 bases, with 10 bases separating them. CDR3 length: 15 amino acids. Per germline, CDR1 SGHTA and CDR2 FQGTGA.

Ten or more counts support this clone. CDR3 DNA sequence: TGTGCCAGCAGTCCCGCCTCCAAGCAGACTCTCTACAATGAGCAGTTCTTC. Protein sequence: CASSPASKQTLYNEQFF. The chain recombines TRBV27 with TRBJ2-1, with D uncertain. Trimming cost V 5 bases and J 3 bases, with 20 bases left between them. The CDR3 contains 17 residues. Looked up from germline, CDR1 is MNHEY and CDR2 is SMNVEV (reference sequence).

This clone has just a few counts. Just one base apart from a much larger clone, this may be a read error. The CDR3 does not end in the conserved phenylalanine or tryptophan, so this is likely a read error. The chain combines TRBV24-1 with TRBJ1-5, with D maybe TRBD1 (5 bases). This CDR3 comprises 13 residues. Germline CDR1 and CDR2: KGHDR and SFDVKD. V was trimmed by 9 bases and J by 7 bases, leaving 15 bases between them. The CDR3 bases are TGTGCCACCGCCCCAAGCGGGGGGCAGCCCCAGCATCTT. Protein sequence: CATAPSGGQPQHL.

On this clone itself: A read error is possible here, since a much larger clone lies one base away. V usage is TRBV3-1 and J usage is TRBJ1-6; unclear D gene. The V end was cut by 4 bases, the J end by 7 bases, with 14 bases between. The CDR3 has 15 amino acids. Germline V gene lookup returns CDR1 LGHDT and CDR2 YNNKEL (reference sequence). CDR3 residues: CASSPSSVGNSPLHF. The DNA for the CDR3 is TGTGCCAGCAGCCCCTCGTCCGTGGGCAATTCACCCCTCCACTTT.

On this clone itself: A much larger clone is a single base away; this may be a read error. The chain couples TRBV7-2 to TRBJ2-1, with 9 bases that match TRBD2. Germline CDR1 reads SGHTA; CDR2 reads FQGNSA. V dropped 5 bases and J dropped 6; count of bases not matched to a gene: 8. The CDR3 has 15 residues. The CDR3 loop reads CASSQGLAGCNEQFF. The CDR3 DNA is TGTGCCAGCAGCCAAGGCCTAGCGGGGTGCAATGAGCAGTTCTTC.

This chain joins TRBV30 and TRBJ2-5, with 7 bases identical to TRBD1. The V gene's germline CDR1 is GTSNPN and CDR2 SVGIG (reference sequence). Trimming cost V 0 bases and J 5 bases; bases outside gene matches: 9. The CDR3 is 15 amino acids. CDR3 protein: CAWSVVGQWGETQYF. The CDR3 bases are TGTGCCTGGAGTGTAGTGGGACAGTGGGGGGAGACCCAGTACTTC.

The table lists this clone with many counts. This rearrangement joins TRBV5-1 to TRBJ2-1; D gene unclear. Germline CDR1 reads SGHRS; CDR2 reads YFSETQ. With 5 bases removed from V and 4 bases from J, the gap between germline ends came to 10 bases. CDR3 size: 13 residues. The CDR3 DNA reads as TGCGCCAGCAGGCCTACCCAATACAATGAGCAGTTCTTC. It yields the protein CASRPTQYNEQFF.

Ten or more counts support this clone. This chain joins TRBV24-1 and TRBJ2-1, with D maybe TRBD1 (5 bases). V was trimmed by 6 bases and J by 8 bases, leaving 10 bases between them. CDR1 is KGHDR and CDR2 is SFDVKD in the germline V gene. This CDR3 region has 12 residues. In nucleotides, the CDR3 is TGTGCCACCAGTTTAGACAGAGATGAGCAGTTCTTC. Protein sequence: CATSLDRDEQFF.

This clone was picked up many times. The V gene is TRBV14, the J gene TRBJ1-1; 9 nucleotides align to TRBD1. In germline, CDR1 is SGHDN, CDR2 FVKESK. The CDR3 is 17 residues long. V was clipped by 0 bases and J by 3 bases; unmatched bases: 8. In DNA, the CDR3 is TGTGCCAGCAGCCAAGAGGGGGGGGACAGGGTGGACACTGAAGCTTTCTTT. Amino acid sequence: CASSQEGGDRVDTEAFF.

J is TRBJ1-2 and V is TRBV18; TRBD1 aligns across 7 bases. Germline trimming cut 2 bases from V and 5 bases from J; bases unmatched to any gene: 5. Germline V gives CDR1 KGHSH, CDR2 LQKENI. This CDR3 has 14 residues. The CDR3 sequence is CASSPGQVFYGYTF. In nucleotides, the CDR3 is TGTGCCAGCTCACCAGGACAGGTTTTTTATGGCTACACCTTC. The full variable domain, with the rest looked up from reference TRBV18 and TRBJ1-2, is NAGVMQNPRHLVRRRGQEARLRCSPMKGHSHVYWYRQLPEEGLKFMVYLQKENIIDESGMPKERFSAEFPKEGPSILRIQQVVRGDSAAYFCASSPGQVFYGYTFGSGTRLTVV.

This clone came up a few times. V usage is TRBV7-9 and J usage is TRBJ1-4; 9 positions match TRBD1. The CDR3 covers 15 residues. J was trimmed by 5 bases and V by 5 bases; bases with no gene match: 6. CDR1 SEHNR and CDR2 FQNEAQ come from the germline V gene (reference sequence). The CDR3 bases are TGTGCCAGCAGCCTAACCGGGACAGGGAATGAAAAACTGTTTTTT. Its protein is CASSLTGTGNEKLFF.

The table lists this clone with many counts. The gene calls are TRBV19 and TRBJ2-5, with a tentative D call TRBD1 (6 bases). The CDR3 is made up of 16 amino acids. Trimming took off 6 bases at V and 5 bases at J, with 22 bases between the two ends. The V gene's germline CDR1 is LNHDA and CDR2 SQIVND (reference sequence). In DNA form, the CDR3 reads TGTGCCAGTAGCACTGGACAGAGCCAGGTGTACGAGACCCAGTACTTC. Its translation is CASSTGQSQVYETQYF. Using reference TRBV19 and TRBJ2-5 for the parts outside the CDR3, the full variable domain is DGGITQSPKYLFRKEGQNVTLSCEQNLNHDAMYWYRQDPGQGLRLIYYSQIVNDFQKGDIAEGYSVSREKKESFPLTVTSAQKNPTAFYLCASSTGQSQVYETQYFGPGTRLLVL.

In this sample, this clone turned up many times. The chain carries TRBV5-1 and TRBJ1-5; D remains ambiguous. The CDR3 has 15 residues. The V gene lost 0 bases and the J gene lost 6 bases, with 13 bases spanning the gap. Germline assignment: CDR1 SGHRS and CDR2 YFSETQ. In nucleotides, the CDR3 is TGCGCCAGCAGCTTGGCGGGGAAGGGTGGTCAGCCCCAGCATTTT. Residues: CASSLAGKGGQPQHF.

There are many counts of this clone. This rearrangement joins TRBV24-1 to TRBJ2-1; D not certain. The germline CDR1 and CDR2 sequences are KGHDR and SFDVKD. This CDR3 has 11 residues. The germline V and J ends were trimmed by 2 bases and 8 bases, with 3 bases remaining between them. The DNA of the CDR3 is TGTGCCACCAGTGATTCGTATGAGCAGTTCTTC. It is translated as CATSDSYEQFF.

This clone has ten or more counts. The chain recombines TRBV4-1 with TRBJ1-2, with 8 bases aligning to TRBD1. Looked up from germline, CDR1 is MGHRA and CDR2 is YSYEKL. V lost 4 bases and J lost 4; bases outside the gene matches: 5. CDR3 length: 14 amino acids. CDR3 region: CASSLTGAAYGYTF. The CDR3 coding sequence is TGCGCCAGCAGCCTGACAGGGGCGGCCTATGGCTACACCTTC.